The entry below gives a single TCR beta chain sequence along with its context. Its antigen is as yet unknown. Reverse transcription of all isolated RNA meant that expressed TCRB transcripts were sequenced. This table comes from immunoSEQ multiplex PCR, and its TCRdb copy is limited to in-frame clones, with some not included. The table records tens of thousands of clones, around half of them present only once. This CDR3 region has 14 residues. The V gene lost 6 bases and the J gene lost 5 bases, with 19 bases spanning the gap. The germline V gene encodes CDR1 SQVTM and CDR2 ANQGSEA. These data are taken from a study of beta chain features in type 1 diabetes. Overall study findings and caveats: Compared with healthy donors, patients appeared to share more similar naive, central memory and regulatory TCRB repertoires. Type 1 diabetes patients showed fewer insertions and more deletions at VDJ junctions. In all four CD4+ subsets, TCRB CDR3 length was significantly, moderately reduced in type 1 diabetes.

The chain couples TRBV29-1 to TRBJ2-5; weak D call: TRBD2 (7 bases). The TCR sequence derives from a woman aged 40 to 49 with type 1 diabetes. Sequencing input: Tregs from blood. CDR3 DNA: TGCAGCGTAGGTTCTCGGGGGGCTGGCGAGACCCAGTACTTC. This translates into CSVGSRGAGETQYF. The full variable domain, rest sourced from reference TRBV29-1 and TRBJ2-5, is SAVISQKPSRDICQRGTSLTIQCQVDSQVTMMFWYRQQPGQSLTLIATANQGSEATYESGFVIDKFPISRPNLTFSTLTVSNMSPEDSSIYLCSVGSRGAGETQYFGPGTRLLVL.